One and the same sample provided the 9 T cell receptor beta chains below, sequenced in a study of response to subunit inactivated influenza vaccine (dated 2018 in TCRdb). The library was built by means of RT-PCR. Sequencing relied on an Illumina HiSeq 2500. Starting from the raw public reads, TCRdb applied fastp trimming at Q25, assembled clones with MiXCR and retained in-frame beta chains. Entries are consolidated by CDR3 protein sequence, retaining the most common genes and DNA. The sample table contains 490,000 or so distinct CDR3 sequences; only one count was recorded for 7.6% of them. The ten largest clones represent under 15% of the sample. The specimen was PBMCs from blood, collected around 25 months after vaccination. These receptor sequences come from a man aged 50 to 75 who received an inactivated influenza vaccine. Donor details come from another sample of the same person, matched by shared clones.

This clonotype was seen more than once but under ten times. This chain joins TRBV2 and TRBJ1-1; 9 nucleotides match TRBD1. With V trimmed by 6 bases and J by 4 bases, 9 bases remained unmatched. The CDR3 sequence is 15 residues long. CDR1 is SNHLY, CDR2 FYNNEI, per germline. DNA of the CDR3: TGTGCCAGCAGGGTGGGACAGGGCGCGGTCACTGAAGCTTTCTTT. It encodes CASRVGQGAVTEAFF.

This clonotype was seen a few times. The chain combines TRBV7-9 with TRBJ2-4, with a possible D match to TRBD2 (6 bases). V was shortened by 2 bases and J by 12 bases, with 26 bases between the two germline ends. CDR3 length: 17 amino acids. Germline V gives CDR1 SEHNR, CDR2 FQNEAQ (reference sequence). CDR3 DNA sequence: TGTGCCAGCAGCTTACTGTGGGTATGGGGGACTCCCAGTCCTCAGTACTTC. Its translation is CASSLLWVWGTPSPQYF.

In its sample, this clonotype was seen many times. CDR3 loop: CASSPASSNYGYTF. The DNA of the CDR3 is TGTGCCAGCAGCCCGGCGAGCTCGAACTATGGCTACACCTTC. This chain links TRBV7-2 with TRBJ1-2, with D uncertain. Deletions cut 5 bases from V and 2 bases from J, with 12 bases between. The CDR3 is 14 residues long. Germline CDR1 and CDR2: SGHTA and FQGNSA.

This clonotype was detected ten times or more. DNA of the CDR3: TGCAGCGTTGAAGACGCGGTATCTAGCACAGATACGCAGTATTTT. Its translation is CSVEDAVSSTDTQYF. This sequence joins TRBV29-1 and TRBJ2-3; D gene uncertain. CDR1 is SQVTM and CDR2 is ANQGSEA in the germline V gene. The CDR3 loop spans 15 amino acids. V gave up 0 bases and J gave up 0 bases, with 10 bases separating them.

There are many counts of this clonotype. The chain recombines TRBV27 with TRBJ2-1; TRBD2 might be the D (6 bases). Germline loops: CDR1 MNHEY, CDR2 SMNVEV (reference sequence). The CDR3 extends over 15 amino acids. Trimming removed 5 bases from V and 3 bases from J, with 14 bases in between. The CDR3 nucleotides are TGTGCCAGCAGTGAACTAGCAGCGAACTACAATGAGCAGTTCTTC. Translation gives CASSELAANYNEQFF.

Only a few counts were recorded for this clonotype. The J gene is TRBJ2-3, the V gene TRBV6-5, with D perhaps being TRBD1 or TRBD2 (6 bases each). Germline V gene lookup returns CDR1 MNHEY and CDR2 SVGAGI. This CDR3 has 14 amino acids. V lost 2 bases to trimming and J lost 6 bases, with 12 bases between them. CDR3 DNA: TGTGCCAGCAGTTACAGAAGGGGGAGGGATACGCAGTATTTT. Translation: CASSYRRGRDTQYF.

This clonotype was seen more than once but under ten times. The chain recombines TRBV29-1 with TRBJ1-6, with 8 bases that match TRBD1. Trimming took 7 bases from V and 10 from J; bases not matched to a gene: 9. The CDR3 has 13 amino acids. CDR1 SQVTM and CDR2 ANQGSEA come from the germline V gene. The DNA of the CDR3 is TGCAGCGCTCGAAATGACAGGGGATCACCCCTCCACTTT. This translates into CSARNDRGSPLHF.

CDR3 amino acids: CASSLETASYNEQFF. The DNA for the CDR3 is TGTGCCAGCAGCTTAGAGACAGCCTCCTACAATGAGCAGTTCTTC. The chain has TRBV7-2 and TRBJ2-1, with a tentative D call TRBD1 (5 bases). The CDR3 totals 15 residues. The V gene's germline CDR1 is SGHTA and CDR2 FQGNSA. Trimming took off 1 base at V and 0 bases at J, with 7 bases between the two ends.

This clonotype was detected many times. The V gene is TRBV10-2, the J gene TRBJ2-7; 7 bases map to TRBD1. Looked up from germline, CDR1 is WSHSY and CDR2 is SAAADI. Trimming at V came to 3 bases and at J to 4 bases, leaving 6 bases not matched to a gene. This CDR3 has 14 amino acids. The CDR3, as DNA: TGCGCCAGCAGTGAAGGGACAGCCGTTTACGAGCAGTACTTC. Protein: CASSEGTAVYEQYF.